Listed below are T cell receptor beta chains from one sample, sequenced in a study of T cells after yellow fever vaccination. A single record per CDR3 protein comes from TCRdb applying MiXCR to the 5' RACE reads. The sample consists of over 25,000 distinct CDR3 sequences, under 7% of them appearing once. Sequenced here: PBMCs, either bulk or a sorted T-cell subset (CD4+, CD8+, memory, or dextramer-sorted; not recorded which), sampled 15 days after the yellow fever booster vaccination. The receptors here all came from a man aged 25 to 40 who received the YFV17D yellow fever vaccine. Both conserved end residues are part of each CDR3. A D gene is named only where the DNA matches it firmly. Clone size is given for some rows only: seen once, a few or many times, or a class if the clone is expanded.

v_call	d_call	j_call	clone_size	cdr3_aa	cdr3_nt
TRBV7-8	NA	TRBJ2-1	many	CASSLSSSYNEQFF	TGTGCCAGCAGCTTAAGTAGCTCCTACAATGAGCAGTTCTTC
TRBV2	NA	TRBJ2-5	many	CASTSRGTQYF	TGTGCCAGCACTTCGCGGGGGACCCAGTACTTC
TRBV3-1	NA	TRBJ2-1	many	CASSQDLVGASEQFF	TGTGCCAGCAGCCAAGATCTGGTAGGGGCGAGTGAGCAGTTCTTC
TRBV5-4	NA	TRBJ2-7	many	CASSLERTAEQYF	TGTGCCAGCAGCTTGGAGAGAACCGCCGAGCAGTACTTC
TRBV19	NA	TRBJ2-4	many	CASSKYVVGLQYF	TGTGCCAGTAGTAAATACGTCGTTGGGTTACAGTACTTC
TRBV20-1	TRBD2	TRBJ2-2	many	CSASGTSGRQTGELFF	TGCAGTGCGTCCGGGACTAGCGGGAGACAGACCGGGGAGCTGTTTTTT
TRBV5-1	TRBD2	TRBJ2-5	many	CASSPGLEGETQYF	TGCGCCAGCAGCCCGGGACTAGAGGGGGAGACCCAGTACTTC
TRBV7-2	NA	TRBJ2-3	medium-sized	CASSLEPEATDTQYF	TGTGCCAGCAGCTTAGAGCCTGAAGCCACAGATACGCAGTATTTT
TRBV20-1	NA	TRBJ2-5	many	CSARTGQAQETQYF	TGCAGTGCTAGAACAGGGCAGGCCCAAGAGACCCAGTACTTC
TRBV11-2	NA	TRBJ2-5	many	CASSLEGRTATQYF	TGTGCCAGCAGCTTAGAGGGCAGAACAGCGACCCAGTACTTC
TRBV5-5	NA	TRBJ2-7	NA	CPSSPAGRGSLEQYF	TGTCCCAGCAGCCCGGCGGGCAGGGGATCACTCGAGCAGTACTTC
TRBV5-6	TRBD2	TRBJ2-2	many	CASSSSGRLVGELFF	TGTGCCAGCAGCTCTAGCGGGAGGCTCGTCGGGGAGCTGTTTTTT
TRBV5-8	TRBD1	TRBJ1-2	many	CASSLGQGLYGYTF	TGTGCCAGCAGCTTGGGACAGGGGCTCTATGGCTACACCTTC
TRBV25-1	NA	TRBJ2-3	many	CASSPYSGNRRDTQYF	TGTGCCAGCAGCCCATATAGCGGAAACAGGCGAGATACGCAGTATTTT
TRBV7-2	NA	TRBJ1-6	many	CASSLVSSPLHF	TGTGCCAGCAGCTTAGTTAGTTCACCCCTCCACTTT